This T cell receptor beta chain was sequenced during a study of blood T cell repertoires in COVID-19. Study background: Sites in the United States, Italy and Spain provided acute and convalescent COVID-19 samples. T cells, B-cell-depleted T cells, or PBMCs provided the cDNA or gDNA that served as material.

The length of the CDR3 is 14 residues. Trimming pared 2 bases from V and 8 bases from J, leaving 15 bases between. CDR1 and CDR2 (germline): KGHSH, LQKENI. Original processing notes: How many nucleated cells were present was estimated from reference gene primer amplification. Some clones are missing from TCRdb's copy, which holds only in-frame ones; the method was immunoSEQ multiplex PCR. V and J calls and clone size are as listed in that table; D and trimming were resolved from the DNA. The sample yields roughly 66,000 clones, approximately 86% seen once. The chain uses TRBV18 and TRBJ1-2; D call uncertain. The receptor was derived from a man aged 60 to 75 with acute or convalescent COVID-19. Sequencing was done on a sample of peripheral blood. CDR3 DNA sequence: TGTGCCAGCTCACCAGGGCCGGCCCGTGACGGCTACACCTTC. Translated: CASSPGPARDGYTF.